Below are 26 T cell receptor beta chains sequenced from a single sample in a study of blood T cell repertoires in COVID-19. TCRdb keeps only in-frame clones here, not all; method: immunoSEQ multiplex PCR. Of fewer than 200,000 clones listed, about 85% were seen once; the top ten hold roughly 1.2%. The sample comprised peripheral blood. The receptors derive from a man in his fifties or sixties who had recovered from COVID-19.

The gene calls are TRBV7-2 and TRBJ2-1; TRBD2 matches 11 bases. Germline V CDR1 and CDR2: SGHTA, FQGNSA. This CDR3 comprises 14 residues. Trimming took 6 bases from V and 7 from J; bases not matched to a gene: 5. The CDR3 region has the DNA TGTGCCAGCAGGGGACTAGCGGAGGTTAATGAGCAGTTCTTC. It encodes CASRGLAEVNEQFF.

Written as DNA, the CDR3 is TGTGCCAGCAGCTTTACTCAGGGTTCTATCCGAAACACCATATATTTT. Translating it yields CASSFTQGSIRNTIYF. The chain links TRBV5-4 to TRBJ1-3; tentative D call: TRBD1 (5 bases). The CDR3 loop spans 16 amino acids. Trimming removed 2 bases at V and 5 bases at J, with 17 bases between. Germline CDR1 reads SGHNT; CDR2 reads YYREEE (reference sequence).

Here the CDR3 reads CASSSVTGSSYEQYF. DNA of the CDR3: TGCGCCAGCAGTTCAGTGACTGGAAGCTCCTACGAGCAGTACTTC. The gene calls are TRBV5-1 and TRBJ2-7; no clear D gene. V lost 5 bases to trimming and J lost 0 bases, with 15 bases between them. Germline V gene sequence: CDR1 SGHRS, CDR2 YFSETQ. The length of the CDR3 is 15 residues.

The table lists this clone with a few counts. The CDR3 coding sequence is TGTGCCAGCAGCTTAGATCTAGCGGGGAGCTCCTACGAGCAGTACTTC. Amino acids: CASSLDLAGSSYEQYF. The V gene is TRBV7-2, the J gene TRBJ2-7; 9 positions match TRBD2. J lost 0 bases, V lost 1 base, and 4 bases had no gene match. Germline V gene data show CDR1 as SGHTA and CDR2 as FQGNSA. The CDR3 length is 16 residues.

This chain uses TRBV6-2 or TRBV6-3 with TRBJ1-2, with TRBD1 matching 11 bases. The J segment lost 0 bases and the V segment lost 5 bases, leaving 11 bases of the junction unmatched. The CDR3 is 18 residues long. Germline V lookup: CDR1 MNHEY, CDR2 SVGEGT. DNA of the CDR3: TGTGCCAGCAGTACCCTTCGGACAGGGGGCCCAGCTAACTATGGCTACACCTTC. Translating it yields CASSTLRTGGPANYGYTF.

This clone appeared a single time. The chain has TRBV2 and TRBJ2-7; perhaps TRBD1 as D (6 bases). From germline, CDR1 is SNHLY and CDR2 FYNNEI. Between the trimmed V and J ends, which lost 4 bases and 6 bases, there was a span of 13 bases. The CDR3 length is 13 residues. Here the CDR3 reads CASSGGGRGEQYF. Here the CDR3 DNA reads TGTGCCAGCAGTGGTGGGGGCCGCGGCGAGCAGTACTTC.

The chain combines TRBV4-1 with TRBJ1-1; tentatively, D is TRBD1 (5 bases). CDR3 length equals 14 residues. Germline CDR1 reads MGHRA; CDR2 reads YSYEKL. The V end was cut by 0 bases, the J end by 4 bases, with 9 bases between. DNA for the CDR3: TGCGCCAGCAGCCAAGAGGGGCCGAGCACTGAAGCTTTCTTT. Its protein is CASSQEGPSTEAFF.

The V call is TRBV2, the J call TRBJ1-2, with TRBD1 matching 9 bases. CDR1 SNHLY and CDR2 FYNNEI come from the germline V gene. The length of the CDR3 is 15 residues. Trimming took 1 base from V and 4 from J; bases not matched to a gene: 4. The CDR3 DNA sequence: TGTGCCAGCAGTGAAGGAGACAGGGGGTCCTATGGCTACACCTTC. Amino acids: CASSEGDRGSYGYTF.

The V gene is TRBV5-1, the J gene TRBJ1-5; D gene uncertain. CDR3 length: 15 residues. The V end was cut by 0 bases, the J end by 0 bases, with 7 bases between. The germline CDR1 and CDR2 sequences are SGHRS and YFSETQ. This chain's CDR3 is CASSLDGDSNQPQHF. The DNA of the CDR3 is TGCGCCAGCAGCTTGGACGGGGATAGCAATCAGCCCCAGCATTTT.

The chain links TRBV4-1 to TRBJ1-1, with a weak D call TRBD1 (5 bases). CDR3 length: 14 amino acids. Per germline, CDR1 MGHRA and CDR2 YSYEKL. V was shortened by 4 bases and J by 5 bases, with 14 bases between the two germline ends. The CDR3: CASSLRTGGTEAFF. The CDR3 DNA reads as TGCGCCAGCAGCCTCAGAACTGGGGGGACTGAAGCTTTCTTT.

The CDR3 DNA reads TGTGCCAGCAGTCACCTAGCGGGGGGGCCAGAGACCCAGTACTTC. It yields the protein CASSHLAGGPETQYF. The V gene is TRBV6-5, the J gene TRBJ2-5; 12 nucleotides agree with TRBD2. Germline V CDR1 and CDR2: MNHEY, SVGAGI. This CDR3 contains 15 residues. The trim removed 5 bases at V and 4 bases at J, leaving 5 bases unmatched.

V gene TRBV5-1 combines with J gene TRBJ2-7, with a tentative D call TRBD1 (7 bases). The CDR3 length is 14 residues. Germline V gene lookup returns CDR1 SGHRS and CDR2 YFSETQ. With 7 bases removed from V and 9 bases from J, the gap between germline ends came to 23 bases. CDR3 bases: TGCGCCAGCGCTGGGGGGACAGAGGGTTCGGGGCAGTACTTC. Protein: CASAGGTEGSGQYF.

The chain links TRBV21-1 to TRBJ2-4; TRBD1, as called in the table, went unchecked against the DNA. TRBV21-1 is a pseudogene segment. The CDR3 is 16 amino acids. The CDR3 DNA reads TGTGCCAGCAGCGAGATTCAGGGGGCTGGCAAAAACATTCAGTACTTC. It codes for CASSEIQGAGKNIQYF.

The V call is TRBV30, the J call TRBJ2-6; 7 bases map to TRBD1. Germline V lookup: CDR1 GTSNPN, CDR2 SVGIG (reference sequence). This CDR3 is 13 amino acids long. The V gene end was trimmed by 3 bases and the J gene end by 13 bases; junction bases not matched to a gene: 9. The CDR3 protein is CAWSLGGPWVLTF. CDR3 nucleotides: TGTGCCTGGAGCTTAGGGGGCCCTTGGGTCCTGACTTTC.

The rearrangement links TRBV30 to TRBJ1-5; tentatively, D is TRBD1 (5 bases). Trimming took 0 bases from V and 6 from J, leaving 9 bases between them. The CDR3 runs 13 residues. Germline CDR1 and CDR2: GTSNPN and SVGIG (reference sequence). The CDR3 loop is CAWSVDSRQPQHF. DNA for the CDR3: TGTGCCTGGAGTGTTGACAGTCGTCAGCCCCAGCATTTT. The full variable domain, with the rest looked up from reference TRBV30 and TRBJ1-5, is SQTIHQWPATLVQPVGSPLSLECTVEGTSNPNLYWYRQAAGRGLQLLFYSVGIGQISSEVPQNLSASRPQDRQFILSSKKLLLSDSGFYLCAWSVDSRQPQHFGDGTRLSIL.

This clone was picked up a small number of times. This chain links TRBV11-3 with TRBJ1-1, with D unresolved. Germline CDR1 SGHNT, CDR2 YENEEA. This CDR3 region has 13 residues. Trimming cost V 5 bases and J 6 bases, with 13 bases left between them. The CDR3 nucleotides are TGTGCCAGCAGCCCCCGACCTGGAGCTGAAGCTTTCTTT. Translated, it gives CASSPRPGAEAFF.

This chain connects TRBV5-4 to TRBJ1-4; D uncertain. The germline V gene has CDR1 SGHNT and CDR2 YYREEE (reference sequence). V shed 1 base and J shed 3 bases, with 7 bases lying between them. The length of the CDR3 is 14 residues. The CDR3 here is CASSLRAANEKLFF. CDR3 DNA: TGTGCCAGCAGCTTGAGAGCCGCTAATGAAAAACTGTTTTTT. The whole variable domain, remainder taken from reference TRBV5-4 and TRBJ1-4, is ETGVTQSPTHLIKTRGQQVTLRCSSQSGHNTVSWYQQALGQGPQFIFQYYREEENGRGNFPPRFSGLQFPNYSSELNVNALELDDSALYLCASSLRAANEKLFFGSGTQLSVL.

The rearrangement joins TRBV7-2 to TRBJ2-5; D is ambiguous. CDR3 size: 15 residues. Between the trimmed V and J ends, which lost 5 bases and 5 bases, there was a span of 18 bases. Germline values: CDR1 SGHTA, CDR2 FQGNSA. Written as DNA, the CDR3 is TGTGCCAGCAGCCCCCAGGCCGGCTATTCGGAGACCCAGTACTTC. Translated: CASSPQAGYSETQYF. Combining the CDR3 with reference TRBV7-2 and TRBJ2-5 gives the whole variable domain GAGVSQSPSNKVTEKGKDVELRCDPISGHTALYWYRQSLGQGLEFLIYFQGNSAPDKSGLPSDRFSAERTGGSVSTLTIQRTQQEDSAVYLCASSPQAGYSETQYFGPGTRLLVL.

The rearrangement uses TRBV6-4 and TRBJ1-4; weak D call: TRBD1 (5 bases). V gave up 8 bases and J gave up 10 bases, with 23 bases separating them. Germline CDR1 reads MRHNA; CDR2 reads SNTAGT. This CDR3 has 15 amino acids. In DNA, the CDR3 is TGTGCCAGCCCCCCCCGAGATCTTTTGGGGGGAAAACTGTTTTTT. Protein: CASPPRDLLGGKLFF.

V gene TRBV5-1 combines with J gene TRBJ2-7, with 11 nucleotides matching TRBD1. The CDR3 runs 15 residues. The germline CDR1 and CDR2 sequences are SGHRS and YFSETQ. V dropped 5 bases and J dropped 4; count of bases not matched to a gene: 8. CDR3 protein: CASSHEDRGRYEQYF. The CDR3 DNA reads as TGCGCCAGCAGTCATGAGGACAGGGGGCGATACGAGCAGTACTTC.

The chain has TRBV5-1 and TRBJ2-7; 9 bases line up with TRBD1. V shed 2 bases, J shed 5 bases, and the junction held 5 bases outside the gene matches. The germline V gene encodes CDR1 SGHRS and CDR2 YFSETQ. The CDR3 contains 14 residues. The CDR3 reads CASSLGQGTDEQYF. In DNA, the CDR3 is TGCGCCAGCAGCTTAGGACAGGGGACGGACGAGCAGTACTTC.

The CDR3 loop reads CASSVSGLAPSDTQYF. Here the CDR3 DNA reads TGTGCCAGCAGCGTCTCGGGACTAGCACCTTCAGATACGCAGTATTTT. This chain links TRBV7-3 with TRBJ2-3; 9 nucleotides match TRBD2. V lost 5 bases and J lost 4; bases outside the gene matches: 10. Germline values: CDR1 SGHTA, CDR2 FQGTGA. This CDR3 has 16 residues.

This clone has only a few counts. The junction departs from germline at one end; a sequencing error may be responsible. V usage is TRBV7-2 and J usage is TRBJ2-7; D is uncertain. Germline V lookup: CDR1 SGHTA, CDR2 FQGNSA. The CDR3 extends over 13 amino acids. CDR3 coding DNA: TGTGCCAGCAGATTAGATCCCCGGTCCGAGCAGTACTTC. It encodes CASRLDPRSEQYF.

The rearrangement uses TRBV29-1 and TRBJ2-3; D remains unclear. V was shortened by 2 bases and J by 0 bases, with 6 bases between the two germline ends. This CDR3 has 13 amino acids. Germline V gene lookup returns CDR1 SQVTM and CDR2 ANQGSEA. CDR3 protein: CSVETVSTDTQYF. The DNA for the CDR3 is TGCAGCGTTGAAACGGTCAGCACAGATACGCAGTATTTT.

This sequence joins TRBV6-5 and TRBJ2-7; maybe TRBD2 (7 bases). Germline assignment: CDR1 MNHEY and CDR2 SVGAGI. V lost 11 bases, J lost 4 bases, and 15 bases lay in between. There are 12 residues in the CDR3. The CDR3 coding sequence is TGTGCCGGCTGGGGGGGCGGGTACGAGCAGTACTTC. Translating it yields CAGWGGGYEQYF.

This rearrangement joins TRBV18 to TRBJ1-2; TRBD1 is a possible D gene (5 bases). CDR3 size: 12 residues. CDR1 KGHSH and CDR2 LQKENI come from the germline V gene. V was clipped by 3 bases and J by 10 bases, with 12 bases between them. CDR3 DNA sequence: TGTGCCAGCTCACCTGGTGGGGCAGACTACACCTTC. Protein sequence: CASSPGGADYTF.